Listed below are T cell receptor beta chains from one sample, sequenced in a study of shared T cell receptors in the human thymus. Here immunoSEQ multiplex PCR was the method, and the copy in TCRdb shows in-frame clones only, minus some. The sample yields some 640,000 clones, around 87% seen once. The sample was also linked to a second study, of human thymus T cells.

Sequencing used thymocytes. These receptors all come from a boy less than two years old with a congenital heart defect. CDR3s include the opening cysteine and the closing phenylalanine or tryptophan.

TRBV4-3 | CASSQDWGEDNSPLHF
TRBV11-2 | CASSWPGGLRDRPYEQYF
TRBV10-3 | CAISSPGTGELFF
TRBV5-6 | CASSLGYQGQGTEAFF
TRBV30 | CAWSIRGRTEEQFF
TRBV2 | CASSEGTSGGAEDEQYF
TRBV10-3 | CAIKPKGYRSMTQFF
TRBV4-2 | CASSQTPEQGHEQYF
TRBV28 | CASSLLAAAYNEQFF
TRBV15 | CATSVGHSRYEQYF
TRBV27 | CASSQLARASDEQFF
TRBV4-1 | CASSQDRGRGPYEQYF
TRBV7-2 | CASSLAGGPFEQYF
TRBV4-1 | CASSQDWGEVHEKLFF
TRBV5-6 | CASSPFIGQGFYNEQFF
TRBV19 | CASSIDIAGGGRASGEFYNEQFF
TRBV6-4 | CASSDSPPGGFEQYF
TRBV25-1 | CASSKNKGEDGYTF
TRBV4-3 | CASSQRQGSKGGYTF
TRBV15 | CATSRDTDEKLFF
TRBV9 | CASSVNEDRNTEAFF
TRBV7-6 | CASSSSVTGKTYEQYF
TRBV7-2 | CASSSHKLVYEQYF
TRBV29-1 | CSVFRGRSGDTQYF
TRBV18 | CASSPGISSGGESYNEQFF
TRBV4-1 | CASSQAFNEQFF
TRBV27 | CASSSKTGDPYGYTF
TRBV30 | CAWKPKKNTEAFF
TRBV11-2 | CASSPSWQISSYEQYF
TRBV4-3 | CASSQDSGLGRGPGNTIYF
TRBV7-6 | CASSPLVGGEGEFF
TRBV28 | CASSLTGPGLAGGNTQYF
TRBV4-2 | CASSQFDSEAGVAGELFF
TRBV29-1 | CSVERHLAGNTIYF
TRBV10-3 | CAISGQFHEQFF
TRBV7-2 | CASSRSLADWRTHEQYF
TRBV10-3 | CAIRGVGGEETQYF
TRBV4-1 | CASSPLAENNEQFF
TRBV5-1 | CASSLAGGSGQFF
TRBV29-1 | CSVLPAGTGDPIMNTEAFF
TRBV28 | CASSSIVAGVPLEQYF
TRBV11-3 | CASSLGRTFGETQYF
TRBV7-2 | CASSPQLSPLHF
TRBV9 | CASSVATSLQETQYF
TRBV4-2 | CASSQGYLLQGFYEQYF
TRBV5-1 | CASSPLGTGAQETQYF
TRBV6-1 | CASSPGHRNTEAFF
TRBV6-4 | CASTTGTGGDGYTF
TRBV6-4 | CASSLAGGPLNEQFF
TRBV9 | CASSVEGQGVSTDTQYF
TRBV6-5 | CASWGGRVAYMQYF
TRBV5-1 | CASSLVSYNEQFF
TRBV9 | CASSPRLAKNIQYF
TRBV14 | CASSPQRLAGPGGEQFF
TRBV28 | CASSPPSLADYMNTEAFF
TRBV28 | CATQPNGGRFEQYF